This TCR beta chain emerged from a study of blood T cell repertoires in COVID-19. In the study overall: The samples span acute and convalescent COVID-19 from the United States, Italy and Spain. From T cells, B-cell-depleted T cells, or PBMCs came the material, which was cDNA or gDNA.

Germline V gene data show CDR1 as SEHNR and CDR2 as FQNEAQ (reference sequence). Trimming pared 4 bases from V and 3 bases from J, leaving 6 bases between. The CDR3 runs 12 residues. Original analysis: From reference gene primer amplification, estimates of nucleated cell counts were derived. The repertoire was sequenced with immunoSEQ multiplex PCR; TCRdb's copy has only in-frame clones and lacks some. V and J calls and clone size are those listed in that table; D and trimming were worked out from the DNA. The repertoire consists of a few hundred thousand clones, with roughly four fifths occurring once and the leading ten covering 1.3%.

Sample: PBMCs or T cells enriched from blood (not recorded which). This chain uses TRBV7-9 with TRBJ1-1; TRBD1 is a possible D gene (5 bases). The clonotype comes from a woman aged 35 to 49 with acute COVID-19. CDR3 in DNA: TGTGCCAGCAGCTACAGGTACACTGAAGCTTTCTTT. Protein sequence: CASSYRYTEAFF.